Listed below are T cell receptor beta chains from one sample, sequenced in a study of T-cell memory formation after mild COVID-19. TCRdb redid the calling of the 5' RACE reads with MiXCR, one entry per CDR3 protein. The sample lists about 150,000 distinct CDR3 sequences, about a fifth occurring once. Sample: PBMCs or a T cell subset sorted from them (not recorded which). These receptors were taken from an adult woman who had mild COVID-19 (a few samples of this study predate the infection). Cell type and time point are not known. The CDR3 runs from the conserved cysteine through the conserved F or W. The order of the fields is D gene, V gene, J gene, clone size, CDR3 DNA, CDR3 protein. The D gene is left open where the match is weak. A row's size may be missing; if present it is once, few, many or a size class.

d_call: -; v_call: TRBV7-6; j_call: TRBJ1-5; clone_size: -; cdr3_nt: TGTGCCAGCAGCCCCGGGGGAAGGGGCGCCTATAGCAATCAGCCCCAGCATTTT; cdr3_aa: CASSPGGRGAYSNQPQHF
d_call: -; v_call: TRBV10-3; j_call: TRBJ2-5; clone_size: few; cdr3_nt: TGTGCCATCAGTGAGTCGACGGGTGAGACCCAGTACTTC; cdr3_aa: CAISESTGETQYF
d_call: TRBD2; v_call: TRBV20-1; j_call: TRBJ2-5; clone_size: few; cdr3_nt: TGCAGTGCTAGAGGGTCGGGACTAGCGGGGGGGCCCCAGTACTTC; cdr3_aa: CSARGSGLAGGPQYF
d_call: -; v_call: TRBV5-1; j_call: TRBJ2-1; clone_size: few; cdr3_nt: TGCGCCAGCAGCGCCCACAATGAGCAGTTCTTC; cdr3_aa: CASSAHNEQFF
d_call: -; v_call: TRBV18; j_call: TRBJ2-5; clone_size: -; cdr3_nt: TGTGCCAGCTCACCACCGGGGAAAGAGACCCAGTACTTC; cdr3_aa: CASSPPGKETQYF
d_call: -; v_call: TRBV7-8; j_call: TRBJ2-3; clone_size: many; cdr3_nt: TGTGCCAGCAGCAACACAGATACGCAGTATTTT; cdr3_aa: CASSNTDTQYF
d_call: -; v_call: TRBV20-1; j_call: TRBJ2-7; clone_size: -; cdr3_nt: TGCAGTGCCAGACCAGCAACTCAATACGAGCAGTACTTC; cdr3_aa: CSARPATQYEQYF
d_call: -; v_call: TRBV7-9; j_call: TRBJ1-3; clone_size: -; cdr3_nt: TGTGCCAGCAGCTTATCCGACGGACGTGACTCTGGAAACACCATATATTTT; cdr3_aa: CASSLSDGRDSGNTIYF
d_call: TRBD2; v_call: TRBV5-1; j_call: TRBJ2-7; clone_size: once; cdr3_nt: TGCGCCAGCAGCATTCTCCTCGGGGGGGGCGAGCAGTACTTC; cdr3_aa: CASSILLGGGEQYF
d_call: -; v_call: TRBV7-2; j_call: TRBJ2-7; clone_size: -; cdr3_nt: TGTGCCAGCAGCTTTACAGGGACATACGAGCAGTACTTC; cdr3_aa: CASSFTGTYEQYF
d_call: -; v_call: TRBV6-2/TRBV6-3; j_call: TRBJ2-1; clone_size: -; cdr3_nt: TGTGCCAGCAGTTACTCGGGGGGAGCCTACAATGAGCAGTTCTTC; cdr3_aa: CASSYSGGAYNEQFF
d_call: TRBD2; v_call: TRBV27; j_call: TRBJ2-1; clone_size: few; cdr3_nt: TGTGCCAGCAGTTTATTTGGACTAGCGGGAGAAGATGCCTACAATGAGCAGTTCTTC; cdr3_aa: CASSLFGLAGEDAYNEQFF
d_call: -; v_call: TRBV7-2; j_call: TRBJ2-1; clone_size: -; cdr3_nt: TGTGCCAGCAGCTTAACCTTGTTTGAGCAGTTCTTC; cdr3_aa: CASSLTLFEQFF
d_call: -; v_call: TRBV3-1; j_call: TRBJ1-5; clone_size: few; cdr3_nt: TGTGCCAGCAGCCAAGATCTAACTCAGCCCCAGCATTTT; cdr3_aa: CASSQDLTQPQHF
d_call: -; v_call: TRBV7-8; j_call: TRBJ2-1; clone_size: -; cdr3_nt: TGTGCCAGCAAAACTCATGGACAGATCTACAATGAGCAGTTCTTC; cdr3_aa: CASKTHGQIYNEQFF
d_call: -; v_call: TRBV7-6; j_call: TRBJ1-1; clone_size: -; cdr3_nt: TGTGCCAGCAGCTCCCTGGCGTGGAACACTGAAGCTTTCTTT; cdr3_aa: CASSSLAWNTEAFF
d_call: TRBD2; v_call: TRBV6-2/TRBV6-3; j_call: TRBJ2-1; clone_size: -; cdr3_nt: TGTGCCAGCAGTTACGGATTATTGTACGGGAGGGCCGGGGATGAGCAGTTCTTC; cdr3_aa: CASSYGLLYGRAGDEQFF
d_call: -; v_call: TRBV4-3; j_call: TRBJ2-1; clone_size: few; cdr3_nt: TGCGCCAGCAGCCCAAGGGTTGGCAGGCAGAGCTCCTACAATGAGCAGTTCTTC; cdr3_aa: CASSPRVGRQSSYNEQFF
d_call: -; v_call: TRBV5-1; j_call: TRBJ1-2; clone_size: -; cdr3_nt: TGCGCCAGCAGCGACCAAGGGGGGAGGGACTATGGCTACACCTTC; cdr3_aa: CASSDQGGRDYGYTF
d_call: -; v_call: TRBV18; j_call: TRBJ2-7; clone_size: -; cdr3_nt: TGTGCCAGCTCACCGGGCAGGGGAAACGAGCAGTACTTC; cdr3_aa: CASSPGRGNEQYF
d_call: -; v_call: TRBV15; j_call: TRBJ1-1; clone_size: -; cdr3_nt: TGTGCCACCAGCAGAGATGGGAAAGGGCCATCAAACACTGAAGCTTTCTTT; cdr3_aa: CATSRDGKGPSNTEAFF
d_call: TRBD1; v_call: TRBV5-1; j_call: TRBJ1-2; clone_size: few; cdr3_nt: TGCGCCAGCAGCATCGGGACAGGGGGCGATCTTGCCTATGGCTACACCTTC; cdr3_aa: CASSIGTGGDLAYGYTF
d_call: -; v_call: TRBV19; j_call: TRBJ1-1; clone_size: -; cdr3_nt: TGTGCCAGCCGAGGGGAGGTGAACACTGAAGCTTTCTTT; cdr3_aa: CASRGEVNTEAFF
d_call: TRBD2; v_call: TRBV10-3; j_call: TRBJ2-1; clone_size: few; cdr3_nt: TGTGCCATCATGAGCGGGGGGGCCCAGCCCAATGAGCAGTTCTTC; cdr3_aa: CAIMSGGAQPNEQFF
d_call: TRBD1; v_call: TRBV7-9; j_call: TRBJ2-2; clone_size: few; cdr3_nt: TGTGCCAGCAGACAAGCCGGGACAGGGAACACCGGGGAGCTGTTTTTT; cdr3_aa: CASRQAGTGNTGELFF
d_call: -; v_call: TRBV7-9; j_call: TRBJ2-7; clone_size: many; cdr3_nt: TGTGCCAGCAGCTTAGTCGGGAGCTCCTACGAGCAGTACTTC; cdr3_aa: CASSLVGSSYEQYF
d_call: -; v_call: TRBV5-8; j_call: TRBJ1-5; clone_size: once; cdr3_nt: TGTGCCAGCAGCCAATGGAAAACCGATTGGCCGCCCCAGCATTTT; cdr3_aa: CASSQWKTDWPPQHF
d_call: -; v_call: TRBV5-1; j_call: TRBJ2-7; clone_size: few; cdr3_nt: TGCGCCAGCAGCTTGGGTAGGGGTAACCCCTCCTACGAGCAGTACTTC; cdr3_aa: CASSLGRGNPSYEQYF
d_call: TRBD1; v_call: TRBV5-1; j_call: TRBJ2-2; clone_size: few; cdr3_nt: TGCGCCAGCAGCCCGGACAGGGCGAACACCGGGGAGCTGTTTTTT; cdr3_aa: CASSPDRANTGELFF
d_call: TRBD2; v_call: TRBV10-3; j_call: TRBJ2-2; clone_size: few; cdr3_nt: TGTGCCATCAGTCCCAACCCCTCGACTAGCGGGGGGGCGAACACCGGGGAGCTGTTTTTT; cdr3_aa: CAISPNPSTSGGANTGELFF
d_call: -; v_call: TRBV15; j_call: TRBJ1-1; clone_size: -; cdr3_nt: TGTGCCACCAGCAGAGGATCGGGGAACACTGAAGCTTTCTTT; cdr3_aa: CATSRGSGNTEAFF
d_call: -; v_call: TRBV5-1; j_call: TRBJ1-5; clone_size: once; cdr3_nt: TGCGCCAGCAGCTTGGACGGGGCGAGCAATCAGCCCCAGCATTTT; cdr3_aa: CASSLDGASNQPQHF
d_call: -; v_call: TRBV9; j_call: TRBJ1-5; clone_size: -; cdr3_nt: TGTGCCAGCGGGGGGGGTAACTCCGCCAATCAGCCCCAGCATTTT; cdr3_aa: CASGGGNSANQPQHF
d_call: TRBD2; v_call: TRBV10-3; j_call: TRBJ2-7; clone_size: few; cdr3_nt: TGTGCCATCAGTGAGTCCGGTACTAGCGGGGGGGCTTACGAGCAGTACTTC; cdr3_aa: CAISESGTSGGAYEQYF
d_call: -; v_call: TRBV3-1; j_call: TRBJ1-1; clone_size: -; cdr3_nt: TGTGCCAGCAGCTCGGGACATTCGAGAGGAGCTTTCTTT; cdr3_aa: CASSSGHSRGAFF
d_call: -; v_call: TRBV25-1; j_call: TRBJ1-2; clone_size: -; cdr3_nt: TGTGCCAGCAGTGACCCCACTCCACTTGGCTACACCTTC; cdr3_aa: CASSDPTPLGYTF